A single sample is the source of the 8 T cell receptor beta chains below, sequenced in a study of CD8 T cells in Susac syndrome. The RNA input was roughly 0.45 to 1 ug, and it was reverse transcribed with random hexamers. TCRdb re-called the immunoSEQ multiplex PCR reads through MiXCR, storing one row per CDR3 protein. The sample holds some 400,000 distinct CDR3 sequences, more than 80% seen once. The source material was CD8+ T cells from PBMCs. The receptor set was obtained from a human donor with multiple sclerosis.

CDR3 in amino acids: CASSHYGTAEGELGYTF. For the CDR3, the DNA is TGTGCCAGCAGCCACTACGGGACGGCGGAAGGGGAGTTGGGCTACACCTTC. The chain couples TRBV7-2 to TRBJ1-2; weak D call: TRBD1 (5 bases). CDR1 is SGHTA, CDR2 FQGNSA, per germline. The ends were cut back, 5 bases at V and 8 bases at J, with 27 bases in the middle. The CDR3 loop spans 17 amino acids.

The CDR3 protein is CATKISGTPGGYTF. The CDR3 nucleotides are TGTGCCACCAAGATTTCCGGGACTCCTGGGGGCTACACCTTC. The chain joins TRBV15 to TRBJ1-2, with D perhaps matching TRBD1 (5 bases). This CDR3 has 14 residues. Germline loops: CDR1 LNHNV, CDR2 YYDKDF (reference sequence). V lost 7 bases to trimming and J lost 8 bases, with 20 bases between them.

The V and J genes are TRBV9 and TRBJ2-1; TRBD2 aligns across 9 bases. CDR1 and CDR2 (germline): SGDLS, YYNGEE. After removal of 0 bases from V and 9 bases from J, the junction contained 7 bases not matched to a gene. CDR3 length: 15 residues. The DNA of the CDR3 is TGTGCCAGCAGCGTAGCTCAGGGACTAGCATTTGAGCAGTTCTTC. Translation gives CASSVAQGLAFEQFF.

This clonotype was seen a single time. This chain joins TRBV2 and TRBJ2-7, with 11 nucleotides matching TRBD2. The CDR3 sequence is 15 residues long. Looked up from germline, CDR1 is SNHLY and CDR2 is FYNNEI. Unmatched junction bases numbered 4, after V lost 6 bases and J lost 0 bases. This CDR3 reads CASRATSGSSYEQYF. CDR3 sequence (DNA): TGTGCCAGCAGGGCTACTAGCGGGAGCTCCTACGAGCAGTACTTC.

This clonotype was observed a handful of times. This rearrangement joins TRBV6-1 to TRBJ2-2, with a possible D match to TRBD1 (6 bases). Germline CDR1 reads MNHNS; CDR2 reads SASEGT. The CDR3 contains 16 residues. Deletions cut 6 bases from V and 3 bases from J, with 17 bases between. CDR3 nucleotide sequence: TGTGCCAGCAGATCTGATAGGGGGACGGACACCGGGGAGCTGTTTTTT. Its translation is CASRSDRGTDTGELFF.

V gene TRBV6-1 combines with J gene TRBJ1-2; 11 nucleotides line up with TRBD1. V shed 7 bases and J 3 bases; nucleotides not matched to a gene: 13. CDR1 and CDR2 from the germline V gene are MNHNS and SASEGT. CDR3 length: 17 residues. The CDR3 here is CASTTFPGQGVDYGYTF. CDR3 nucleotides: TGTGCCAGCACCACATTCCCGGGACAGGGGGTGGACTATGGCTACACCTTC.

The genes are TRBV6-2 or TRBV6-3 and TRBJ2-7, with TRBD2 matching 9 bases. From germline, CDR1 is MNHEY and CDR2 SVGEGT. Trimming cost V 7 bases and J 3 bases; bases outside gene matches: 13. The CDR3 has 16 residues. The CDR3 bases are TGTGCCAGCAAGCCTCTCACCGGGACTAGCTTCTACGAGCAGTACTTC. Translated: CASKPLTGTSFYEQYF.

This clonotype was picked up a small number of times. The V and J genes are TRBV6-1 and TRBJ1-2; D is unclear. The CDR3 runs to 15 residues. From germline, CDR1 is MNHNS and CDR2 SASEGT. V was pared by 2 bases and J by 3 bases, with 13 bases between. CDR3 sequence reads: CASSEWVQTHYGYTF. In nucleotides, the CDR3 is TGTGCCAGCAGTGAATGGGTCCAGACGCACTATGGCTACACCTTC.